The sequence of this T cell receptor beta chain was determined in a study of blood T cells in healthy people across ages. This CDR3 comprises 14 residues. Germline values: CDR1 SQVTM, CDR2 ANQGSEA. Worth noting for this clonotype: A read error may produce the germline difference seen at one junction end.

Primers used in a second PCR of roughly 7 to 11 cycles were a sample-barcoded 5' primer and a J-beta primer mix. TCRdb used MiXCR to reprocess the 5' RACE reads, holding one entry per CDR3 protein. In the table there are about 1.4 million distinct CDR3 sequences, approximately 60% of which are singletons. The receptor's source is a man between 18 and 35 years old in good health. The chain employs TRBV29-1 and TRBJ1-5, with 7 bases fitting TRBD1. Sequenced material: blood. CDR3 loop: CSVGNGTARRPQHF. DNA for the CDR3: TGCAGTGTTGGGAATGGGACAGCCAGACGTCCCCAGCATTTT.